The 3 T cell receptor beta chains presented below share a single source sample, sequenced in a study of cytomegalovirus exposure and HLA in healthy donors. PCR amplification relied on 60 Vbeta primers (plus 13 Jbeta primers). Assay: immunoSEQ multiplex PCR; the TCRdb copy retains only in-frame clones and omits some. The data contain roughly 100,000 clones, 65% to 80% of them singletons. The sequenced sample was PBMCs. The receptors were sampled from a woman in her forties or fifties in good health and CMV-seropositive.

The gene calls are TRBV27 and TRBJ1-2, with D maybe TRBD1 (5 bases). Deletions cut 3 bases from V and 1 base from J, with 9 bases between. Germline V CDR1 and CDR2: MNHEY, SMNVEV (reference sequence). The CDR3 extends over 14 amino acids. CDR3 residues: CASSLAGRNYGYTF. CDR3 bases: TGTGCCAGCAGTTTGGCAGGGCGTAACTATGGCTACACCTTC.

The chain's CDR3 is CASSSVWGAETQYF. The DNA of the CDR3 is TGTGCCAGCAGTTCGGTCTGGGGAGCAGAGACCCAGTACTTC. The chain recombines TRBV27 with TRBJ2-5; tentatively, D is TRBD2 (5 bases). The CDR3 totals 14 residues. CDR1 is MNHEY and CDR2 is SMNVEV in the germline V gene (reference sequence). V lost 4 bases and J lost 4, with 13 bases in between.

The chain carries TRBV11-2 and TRBJ1-4; 7 bases align to TRBD1. Germline V gene lookup returns CDR1 SGHAT and CDR2 FQNNGV. The CDR3 has 14 residues. The V gene end was trimmed by 5 bases and the J gene end by 3 bases; junction bases not matched to a gene: 3. CDR3 region: CASSRTGSNEKLFF. The CDR3 coding sequence is TGTGCCAGCAGCCGGACAGGCTCTAATGAAAAACTGTTTTTT.